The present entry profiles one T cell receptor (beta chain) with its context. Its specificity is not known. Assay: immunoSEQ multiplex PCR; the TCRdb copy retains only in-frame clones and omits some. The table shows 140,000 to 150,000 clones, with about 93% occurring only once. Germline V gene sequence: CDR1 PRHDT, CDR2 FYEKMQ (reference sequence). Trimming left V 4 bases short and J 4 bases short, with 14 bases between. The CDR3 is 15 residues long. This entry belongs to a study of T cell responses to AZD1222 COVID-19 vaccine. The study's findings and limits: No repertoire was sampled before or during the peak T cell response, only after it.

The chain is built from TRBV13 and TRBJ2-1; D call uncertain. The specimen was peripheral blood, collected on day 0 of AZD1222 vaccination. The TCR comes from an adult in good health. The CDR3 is CASSSALTLYNEQFF. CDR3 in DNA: TGTGCCAGCAGCTCGGCCCTAACCCTTTACAATGAGCAGTTCTTC.